The 17 T cell receptor beta chains below come from one sample, sequenced in a study of T cells after yellow fever vaccination. TCRdb re-called the 5' RACE reads with MiXCR, one entry per CDR3 protein. The sample lists around 250,000 distinct CDR3 sequences; about 7.1% were seen once. The source material was CD4+ T cells sorted from PBMCs, sampled 15 days after the yellow fever booster vaccination. These receptors were taken from a man under 40 who received the YFV17D yellow fever vaccine.

This clonotype was counted only a few times. V and J are TRBV15 and TRBJ2-7; no firm D call. Looked up from germline, CDR1 is LNHNV and CDR2 is YYDKDF (reference sequence). CDR3 length: 14 residues. V was cut by 1 base and J by 3 bases, with 10 bases left in between. This chain's CDR3 is CATSRGVGDYEQYF. CDR3 DNA sequence: TGTGCCACCAGCAGAGGTGTTGGGGACTACGAGCAGTACTTC.

This clonotype was counted between two and nine times. The rearrangement links TRBV29-1 to TRBJ2-7, with a possible D match to TRBD1 (5 bases). Germline-derived CDR1 and CDR2 are SQVTM and ANQGSEA. V lost 4 bases and J 4 bases, leaving 8 bases between the germline ends. The CDR3 is made up of 11 amino acids. CDR3 protein: CSVVRAYEQYF. The CDR3 DNA reads TGCAGCGTTGTCAGGGCATACGAGCAGTACTTC.

Many counts were recorded for this clonotype. The chain uses TRBV29-1 and TRBJ1-2, with 7 bases matching TRBD1. The CDR3 has 15 amino acids. After removal of 1 base from V and 2 bases from J, the junction contained 7 bases not matched to a gene. Germline V gene sequence: CDR1 SQVTM, CDR2 ANQGSEA. The CDR3, as DNA: TGCAGCGTTGAAGTTAGGTGGACAGGAAACTATGGCTACACCTTC. Translating gives CSVEVRWTGNYGYTF.

This clonotype appeared a few times. J is TRBJ2-4 and V is TRBV6-2 or TRBV6-3; D possibly uses TRBD1 or TRBD2 (5 bases each). V gave up 2 bases and J gave up 4 bases, with 30 bases separating them. The CDR3 consists of 21 residues. Germline CDR1 and CDR2: MNHEY and SVGEGT. The CDR3 loop is CASSYTGTALESPYPKNIQYF. CDR3 DNA: TGTGCCAGCAGTTACACCGGGACGGCTCTCGAATCCCCCTACCCTAAAAACATTCAGTACTTC.

The sample holds many counts of this clonotype. This chain uses TRBV6-5 with TRBJ2-3, with 12 nucleotides matching TRBD1. The CDR3 extends over 17 amino acids. Unmatched junction bases numbered 9, after V lost 0 bases and J lost 8 bases. Germline CDR1 reads MNHEY; CDR2 reads SVGAGI. CDR3 region: CASSYSGTGGARGTQYF. As DNA, the CDR3 is TGTGCCAGCAGTTACTCGGGGACAGGGGGCGCGAGAGGTACGCAGTATTTT.

The chain links TRBV7-2 to TRBJ2-4; 8 positions agree with TRBD1. Trimming took 5 bases from V and 16 from J; bases not matched to a gene: 16. Germline CDR1 reads SGHTA; CDR2 reads FQGNSA. This CDR3 region has 14 residues. The CDR3 protein is CASSPLTLTGEYYF. In nucleotides, the CDR3 is TGTGCCAGCAGCCCCCTAACCCTGACAGGGGAATATTACTTC.

To note about this clonotype: A much larger clone lies a single base off, so this may be a read error. This chain connects TRBV7-9 to TRBJ2-7; 9 bases line up with TRBD1. V dropped 0 bases and J dropped 4; count of bases not matched to a gene: 10. CDR1 SEHNR and CDR2 FQNEAQ come from the germline V gene (reference sequence). The CDR3 is 17 amino acids. The CDR3 reads CASSLAPKGTGLYEQYF. CDR3 nucleotides: TGTGCCAGCAGCTTAGCCCCTAAAGGGACAGGGTTGTACGAGCAGTACTTC.

The chain is built from TRBV7-8 and TRBJ1-4; no clear D gene. CDR3 length equals 18 residues. Germline CDR1 SGHVS, CDR2 FQNEAQ. Deletions cut 4 bases from V and 7 bases from J, with 25 bases between. CDR3 coding DNA: TGTGCCAGCAGCTACCAGCCCAGTCCAACGAGGATTGGTGAAAAACTGTTTTTT. Translation gives CASSYQPSPTRIGEKLFF.

The table lists this clonotype with a few counts. The gene calls are TRBV12-3 or TRBV12-4 and TRBJ2-2; D uncertain. The V end was cut by 3 bases, the J end by 7 bases, with 9 bases between. The CDR3 sequence is 13 residues long. CDR3 sequence: CASSFKGSGELFF. The CDR3 DNA reads as TGTGCCAGCAGTTTTAAGGGAAGCGGGGAGCTGTTTTTT.

This clonotype was detected a few times. The V gene is TRBV5-1, the J gene TRBJ1-1; tentative D call: TRBD1 (5 bases). The germline gives CDR1 SGHRS, CDR2 YFSETQ. V lost 0 bases to trimming and J lost 8 bases, with 11 bases between them. The CDR3 runs 13 residues. The CDR3 sequence is CASSLVAAGEAFF. The CDR3 DNA follows: TGCGCCAGCAGCTTGGTCGCGGCAGGGGAAGCTTTCTTT.

The chain combines TRBV7-2 with TRBJ1-1, with TRBD1 matching 8 bases. V lost 4 bases to trimming and J lost 1 base; unmatched junction nucleotides: 5. The V gene's germline CDR1 is SGHTA and CDR2 FQGNSA. The CDR3 contains 15 residues. The CDR3 region is CASSSRTGWNTEAFF. CDR3 nucleotide sequence: TGTGCCAGCAGCTCCAGGACAGGGTGGAACACTGAAGCTTTCTTT. The full variable domain, with the rest looked up from reference TRBV7-2 and TRBJ1-1, is GAGVSQSPSNKVTEKGKDVELRCDPISGHTALYWYRQSLGQGLEFLIYFQGNSAPDKSGLPSDRFSAERTGGSVSTLTIQRTQQEDSAVYLCASSSRTGWNTEAFFGQGTRLTVV.

This clonotype was seen only a few times. The genes are TRBV18 and TRBJ2-1, with TRBD2 identical over 13 bases. V trimming: 0 bases; J trimming: 7 bases; junction bases outside the gene matches: 6. The CDR3 spans 17 residues. Germline V gene lookup returns CDR1 KGHSH and CDR2 LQKENI. This chain's CDR3 is CASSPPRTSGGKNEQFF. The CDR3 nucleotides are TGTGCCAGCTCACCACCCCGGACTAGCGGGGGCAAGAATGAGCAGTTCTTC.

This clonotype was seen more than once but under ten times. J is TRBJ2-1 and V is TRBV3-1, with no clear D. This CDR3 comprises 12 residues. Per germline, CDR1 LGHDT and CDR2 YNNKEL (reference sequence). Between the trimmed V and J ends, which lost 3 bases and 8 bases, there was a span of 8 bases. CDR3 nucleotide sequence: TGTGCCAGCAGCCACCTGAGCGATGAGCAGTTCTTC. Its translation: CASSHLSDEQFF.

The chain is built from TRBV6-2 or TRBV6-3 and TRBJ2-2; no clear D gene. V gave up 5 bases and J gave up 4 bases, with 17 bases separating them. The CDR3 is 16 residues long. In germline, CDR1 is MNHEY, CDR2 SVGEGT. The CDR3 reads CASSRWADPITGELFF. In DNA, the CDR3 is TGTGCCAGCAGTAGGTGGGCAGACCCAATCACCGGGGAGCTGTTTTTT.

The chain carries TRBV15 and TRBJ2-7, with D unclear. Trimming cost V 0 bases and J 2 bases, with 5 bases left between them. The CDR3 has 13 amino acids. Germline CDR1 and CDR2: LNHNV and YYDKDF (reference sequence). Here the CDR3 reads CATSREVPYEQYF. CDR3 DNA: TGTGCCACCAGCAGAGAAGTCCCCTACGAGCAGTACTTC. Variable domain in full (rest from reference TRBV15 and TRBJ2-7): DAMVIQNPRYQVTQFGKPVTLSCSQTLNHNVMYWYQQKSSQAPKLLFHYYDKDFNNEADTPDNFQSRRPNTSFCFLDIRSPGLGDTAMYLCATSREVPYEQYFGPGTRLTVT.

This clonotype appeared a few times. The V and J genes are TRBV3-1 and TRBJ2-3, with D uncertain. Looked up from germline, CDR1 is LGHDT and CDR2 is YNNKEL (reference sequence). The CDR3 totals 15 residues. Trimming took off 1 base at V and 0 bases at J, with 8 bases between the two ends. The CDR3 loop is CASSQVRHSTDTQYF. The CDR3 coding sequence is TGTGCCAGCAGCCAAGTCAGGCACAGCACAGATACGCAGTATTTT.

Only a few counts were recorded for this clonotype. The chain joins TRBV27 to TRBJ2-3, with D perhaps given as TRBD1 or TRBD2 (7 bases each). From germline, CDR1 is MNHEY and CDR2 SMNVEV (reference sequence). V was shortened by 6 bases and J by 13 bases, with 29 bases between the two germline ends. The CDR3 loop spans 16 amino acids. CDR3 sequence: CASSRGGRAGKSDEYF. The CDR3 nucleotides read TGTGCCAGCAGCAGGGGGGGCAGGGCCGGAAAGAGTGATGAGTATTTT.